Included here is one TCR beta chain sequence, with context. The antigen remains unidentified. V lost 6 bases and J 2 bases, leaving 10 bases between the germline ends. The CDR3 length is 12 residues. Germline V gene lookup returns CDR1 SQVTM and CDR2 ANQGSEA. This sample stems from a study of cytomegalovirus exposure and HLA in healthy donors. The overall study: In a later analysis, it was reported that the 110 or so validation repertoires had been produced on the same platform as the 700 or so repertoires belonging to the first cohort. Findings of the study overall: TCR clusters originating in the first cohort tended to co-occur in the roughly 120 validation repertoires, according to a later analysis. The majority of TCR sequences were rare, yet some public TCRs appeared in many donors. Some TCR beta chains (164 of them) were listed as cytomegalovirus-associated.

The method was immunoSEQ multiplex PCR; TCRdb's version includes in-frame clones alone and lacks a portion of them. Of about 250,000 clones in the sample, about 88% were seen once. This sequence joins TRBV29-1 and TRBJ1-2; TRBD1 is a possible D gene (6 bases). The sequencing sample was made of PBMCs. This clonotype was obtained from a man in his late teens or twenties in good health and CMV-seropositive. DNA of the CDR3: TGCAGCGTGGATAGGGGGAACTATGGCTACACCTTC. Residues: CSVDRGNYGYTF.